Below are 9 T cell receptor beta chains sequenced from a single sample in a study of human T cells and chemical hapten exposure. TCRdb redid the calling of the RACE reads with MiXCR, one entry per CDR3 protein. Of more than 75,000 distinct CDR3 sequences in the sample, approximately 8.6% were seen once. The time point was: healthy volunteer bleed at 6 weeks. Unfractionated whole blood was the source of the extracted total RNA. Input material: whole blood. Receptors were obtained from a male donor in good health. Some clones in this sample may be carry-over from other donors' samples.

For the CDR3, the DNA is TGCGCCAGCAGCTTACAACAGGGCACCTACAATGAGCAGTTCTTC. This translates into CASSLQQGTYNEQFF. This chain links TRBV5-1 with TRBJ2-1; a weak D match, TRBD1 (6 bases). The CDR3 contains 15 residues. Between the trimmed V and J ends, which lost 2 bases and 2 bases, there was a span of 11 bases. From germline, CDR1 is SGHRS and CDR2 YFSETQ.

The chain couples TRBV27 to TRBJ2-2; a possible D gene is TRBD1 (5 bases). The CDR3 totals 17 residues. Between the trimmed V and J ends, which lost 3 bases and 0 bases, there was a span of 14 bases. Germline V CDR1 and CDR2: MNHEY, SMNVEV (reference sequence). The CDR3 reads CASSFTDSQANTGELFF. DNA for the CDR3: TGTGCCAGCAGTTTCACAGACAGCCAGGCGAACACCGGGGAGCTGTTTTTT.

V is TRBV6-1 and J is TRBJ2-7; 10 nucleotides line up with TRBD2. With V trimmed by 2 bases and J by 5 bases, 6 bases remained unmatched. This CDR3 spans 15 amino acids. Germline values: CDR1 MNHNS, CDR2 SASEGT. CDR3 protein: CASSEFQREGHEQYF. CDR3 nucleotides: TGTGCCAGCAGTGAATTTCAGCGGGAGGGTCACGAGCAGTACTTC.

This clonotype was counted only a few times. This chain uses TRBV28 with TRBJ1-2, with unresolved D. CDR3 length: 10 amino acids. The V end lost 5 bases, the J end lost 10 bases, and 8 bases lay between the germline ends. Germline V gene data show CDR1 as MDHEN and CDR2 as SYDVKM. CDR3 in DNA: TGTGCCAGCAGTGGGGTCGTCTACACCTTC. It yields the protein CASSGVVYTF.

As to this clonotype: Germline and junction disagree at one end, which may indicate a read error. The genes are TRBV12-3 or TRBV12-4 and TRBJ1-1; D is undetermined. This CDR3 contains 13 residues. The CDR3 protein is CASSLGPRASQPF. CDR3 DNA sequence: TGTGCCAGCAGTTTAGGTCCTCGGGCCAGCCAGCCCTTT.

This clonotype was counted between two and nine times. This chain uses TRBV6-2 or TRBV6-3 with TRBJ2-7; 9 bases are shared with TRBD1. Germline CDR1 is MNHEY and CDR2 is SVGEGT. J was trimmed by 6 bases and V by 11 bases; bases with no gene match: 11. The CDR3 sequence is 13 residues long. The CDR3 nucleotides are TGTGCCGGGGCGCATGTGGACAGGGGCGAGCAGTACTTC. Residues: CAGAHVDRGEQYF.

This chain connects TRBV5-6 to TRBJ2-5; TRBD2 agrees at 7 bases. J gave up 1 base and V 0 bases, and 3 bases lay outside the gene matches. The germline gives CDR1 SGHDT, CDR2 YYEEEE. The CDR3 is 15 residues long. The CDR3 DNA follows: TGTGCCAGCAGCTTGGCCCGACTAGCCCAAGAGACCCAGTACTTC. Its translation: CASSLARLAQETQYF.

This clonotype came up many times. The chain joins TRBV3-1 to TRBJ1-1, with a weak D call TRBD1 (5 bases). The CDR3 has 13 residues. CDR1 and CDR2 (germline): LGHDT, YNNKEL (reference sequence). Trimming took off 3 bases at V and 4 bases at J, with 9 bases between the two ends. Written as DNA, the CDR3 is TGTGCCAGCAGCCACCAGGGTGCCACTGAAGCTTTCTTT. The encoded protein is CASSHQGATEAFF.

The chain employs TRBV10-3 and TRBJ1-5; tentative D call: TRBD1 (6 bases). CDR3 size: 14 residues. V was clipped by 8 bases and J by 4 bases, with 15 bases between them. Germline loops: CDR1 ENHRY, CDR2 SYGVKD. The CDR3 region has the DNA TGTGCCATCGCCGAGGGGGGGGGAAATCAGCCCCAGCATTTT. Its translation is CAIAEGGGNQPQHF.